Presented here are 4 T cell receptor beta chains from one specimen sequenced in a study of blood T cell repertoires in COVID-19. Libraries were prepared by immunoSEQ multiplex PCR; TCRdb keeps only in-frame clonotypes and omits some of them. The sample lists approximately 220,000 clones; less than 90% were seen once. Input material: PBMCs or T cells enriched from blood (not recorded which). These receptors were collected from a woman under 40 who had recovered from COVID-19.

The gene calls are TRBV7-2 and TRBJ1-2, with D possibly matching TRBD1 (5 bases). Per germline, CDR1 SGHTA and CDR2 FQGNSA. There are 13 residues in the CDR3. V was pared by 5 bases and J by 4 bases, with 11 bases between. The CDR3 here is CASSSGGTYGYTF. The CDR3 region has the DNA TGTGCCAGCAGCAGCGGGGGGACCTATGGCTACACCTTC.

J is TRBJ2-3 and V is TRBV9; maybe TRBD2 (7 bases). This CDR3 spans 15 amino acids. Germline loops: CDR1 SGDLS, CDR2 YYNGEE. Deletions cut 4 bases from V and 4 bases from J, with 16 bases between. CDR3 in amino acids: CASSMRGTTADTQYF. CDR3 in DNA: TGTGCCAGCAGCATGAGGGGGACTACGGCAGATACGCAGTATTTT.

J is TRBJ2-3 and V is TRBV10-3; 13 bases match TRBD2. Trimming removed 2 bases from V and 2 bases from J; junction bases left unmatched: 10. The CDR3 totals 19 residues. Germline V gene lookup returns CDR1 ENHRY and CDR2 SYGVKD. The CDR3 loop reads CAISERGTSGGADTDTQYF. DNA for the CDR3: TGTGCCATCAGTGAGAGGGGTACTAGCGGGGGGGCCGACACAGATACGCAGTATTTT.

The chain recombines TRBV7-9 with TRBJ1-2, with TRBD1 matching 7 bases. The V gene end was trimmed by 5 bases and the J gene end by 4 bases; junction bases not matched to a gene: 7. The CDR3 is 14 amino acids. Germline CDR1 is SEHNR and CDR2 is FQNEAQ (reference sequence). In nucleotides, the CDR3 is TGTGCCAGCAGCCAGGGGGATCGAGTCTATGGCTACACCTTC. Translating it yields CASSQGDRVYGYTF.